A single sample is the source of the 30 T cell receptor beta chains below, sequenced in a study of T cell repertoires in cytomegalovirus infection. Each CDR3 protein gets one entry after TCRdb re-called the reads with MiXCR. The sample includes about 190,000 distinct CDR3 sequences, roughly 9.8% of them seen just once. The sequenced sample consisted of PBMCs. These receptors all come from a human donor in good health (CMV status not recorded). Some clones in this sample may be carry-over from other donors' samples.

This clonotype was recorded many times. The V call is TRBV5-1, the J call TRBJ1-2; a possible D gene is TRBD1 (6 bases). The length of the CDR3 is 13 residues. Germline V gene sequence: CDR1 SGHRS, CDR2 YFSETQ. Trimming shortened V by 4 bases and J by 2 bases, and 9 bases separated the two germline ends. CDR3 DNA: TGCGCCAGCAGCCAAACAGGGAACTATGGCTACACCTTC. Translation gives CASSQTGNYGYTF.

The chain uses TRBV5-4 and TRBJ2-3; 8 bases map to TRBD2. Germline-derived CDR1 and CDR2 are SGHNT and YYREEE (reference sequence). The J segment lost 6 bases and the V segment lost 4 bases, leaving 7 bases of the junction unmatched. CDR3 length: 14 amino acids. The CDR3 reads CASSQSGGGDTQYF. The DNA of the CDR3 is TGTGCCAGCAGCCAAAGCGGGGGAGGGGATACGCAGTATTTT.

This clonotype has only a few counts. The genes are TRBV12-3 or TRBV12-4 and TRBJ1-2; 8 bases are a match to TRBD1. The junction had 6 bases not matched to a gene; V was cut back by 2 bases and J by 4 bases. This CDR3 is built from 15 residues. The CDR3 DNA sequence: TGTGCCAGCAGTTTATACCCCGGGACAGGCTATGGCTACACCTTC. Amino acids: CASSLYPGTGYGYTF.

This chain joins TRBV2 and TRBJ1-1; tentatively, D is TRBD1 (5 bases). The CDR3 is made up of 15 amino acids. Trimming took 4 bases from V and 4 from J, leaving 16 bases between them. Germline V CDR1 and CDR2: SNHLY, FYNNEI. CDR3 sequence: CASSAPGPRATEAFF. CDR3 bases: TGTGCCAGCAGTGCTCCGGGACCAAGGGCCACTGAAGCTTTCTTT.

This sequence joins TRBV20-1 and TRBJ1-1; D is perhaps TRBD1 (5 bases). Germline-derived CDR1 and CDR2 are DFQATT and SNEGSKA (reference sequence). Trimming shortened V by 3 bases and J by 3 bases, and 17 bases separated the two germline ends. The CDR3 runs 15 residues. The CDR3 spells CSARGGMMADTEAFF. In DNA, the CDR3 is TGCAGTGCTAGGGGGGGGATGATGGCGGACACTGAAGCTTTCTTT.

Only one count was recorded for this clonotype. DNA for the CDR3: TGTGCCAGCAGCCCCCGCACAGGGGGAGTTTCAAAACTGTTTTTT. This gives the protein CASSPRTGGVSKLFF. V gene TRBV5-8 combines with J gene TRBJ1-4, with 8 bases lining up with TRBD1. The CDR3 is 15 amino acids. V lost 4 bases, J lost 10 bases, and 12 bases stayed unmatched. Per germline, CDR1 SGHTS and CDR2 YDEGEE.

This clonotype was observed many times. The chain uses TRBV7-2 and TRBJ1-5, with TRBD1 identical over 7 bases. Germline V gives CDR1 SGHTA, CDR2 FQGNSA. After removal of 3 bases from V and 2 bases from J, the junction contained 4 bases not matched to a gene. This CDR3 is 15 amino acids long. Here the CDR3 DNA reads TGTGCCAGCAGCTTGGACAGGACGGGCAATCAGCCCCAGCATTTT. This gives the protein CASSLDRTGNQPQHF.

This clonotype was counted at least ten times. The chain links TRBV6-2 or TRBV6-3 to TRBJ1-4; D possibly corresponds to TRBD1 (6 bases). The CDR3 has 14 residues. V lost 9 bases and J 0 bases, leaving 11 bases between the germline ends. Germline-derived CDR1 and CDR2 are MNHEY and SVGEGT. In DNA, the CDR3 is TGTGCCAGTGGACAGAACCCAACTAATGAAAAACTGTTTTTT. This sequence encodes CASGQNPTNEKLFF.

This clonotype has more than one count but fewer than ten. The chain couples TRBV6-2 or TRBV6-3 to TRBJ2-1, with D perhaps matching TRBD2 (6 bases). Looked up from germline, CDR1 is MNHEY and CDR2 is SVGEGT. The CDR3 has 12 residues. V gave up 11 bases and J gave up 6 bases, with 14 bases separating them. CDR3 loop: CAGGGKSNEQFF. CDR3 sequence (DNA): TGTGCCGGTGGCGGGAAGAGCAATGAGCAGTTCTTC.

This clonotype has only one observation. The chain links TRBV4-3 to TRBJ2-7; D gene uncertain. The germline V and J ends were trimmed by 3 bases and 1 base, with 10 bases remaining between them. The V gene's germline CDR1 is LGHNA and CDR2 YSLEER. This CDR3 contains 14 residues. The CDR3 reads CASSQMGYSYEQYF. Here the CDR3 DNA reads TGCGCCAGCAGCCAGATGGGCTATTCCTACGAGCAGTACTTC.

This clonotype was seen ten or more times. The V gene is TRBV2, the J gene TRBJ2-4; the D is unclear. The CDR3 covers 15 residues. V lost 2 bases and J lost 0, with 8 bases in between. CDR1 is SNHLY and CDR2 is FYNNEI in the germline V gene. The CDR3: CASSERAIAKNIQYF. The CDR3 nucleotides read TGTGCCAGCAGTGAAAGGGCCATAGCCAAAAACATTCAGTACTTC.

This clonotype was picked up many times. This chain joins TRBV20-1 and TRBJ1-6; D unclear. CDR3 size: 17 residues. CDR1 is DFQATT and CDR2 is SNEGSKA in the germline V gene (reference sequence). V was clipped by 0 bases and J by 6 bases, with 18 bases between them. CDR3: CSAREPVASLINSPLHF. The DNA for the CDR3 is TGCAGTGCTAGAGAGCCAGTGGCATCATTAATTAATTCACCCCTCCACTTT.

This sequence joins TRBV28 and TRBJ1-1; 8 bases align to TRBD1. The CDR3 covers 17 residues. V lost 2 bases to trimming and J lost 4 bases; unmatched junction nucleotides: 12. The germline CDR1 and CDR2 sequences are MDHEN and SYDVKM. Written as DNA, the CDR3 is TGTGCCAGCAGTTTAACCCCCGCACAGGGGGGGAGCACTGAAGCTTTCTTT. Its translation is CASSLTPAQGGSTEAFF.

This clonotype was recorded a few times. The rearrangement joins TRBV19 to TRBJ2-1, with D unclear. V was trimmed by 7 bases and J by 0 bases, leaving 7 bases between them. CDR1 and CDR2 (germline): LNHDA, SQIVND (reference sequence). CDR3 length: 13 residues. The DNA of the CDR3 is TGTGCCAGTATTGGGCGCTCCTACAATGAGCAGTTCTTC. This encodes CASIGRSYNEQFF.

This clonotype was seen more than once but under ten times. V usage is TRBV3-1 and J usage is TRBJ1-1; no firm D call. CDR3 length equals 12 residues. Trimming cost V 5 bases and J 10 bases, with 14 bases left between them. CDR1 and CDR2 from the germline V gene are LGHDT and YNNKEL (reference sequence). The DNA of the CDR3 is TGTGCCAGCAGCATTCAAGCCGGACGAGCTTTCTTT. Protein product: CASSIQAGRAFF.

This clonotype was counted at least ten times. V gene TRBV11-1 combines with J gene TRBJ1-1; possibly TRBD1 for D (5 bases). V shed 5 bases and J shed 4 bases, with 17 bases lying between them. This CDR3 region has 15 residues. The germline gives CDR1 SGHAT, CDR2 FQDESV (reference sequence). CDR3 nucleotides: TGTGCCAGCAGCCAACGCAAGGGACTCATCACTGAAGCTTTCTTT. Amino acid sequence: CASSQRKGLITEAFF.

This chain joins TRBV7-9 and TRBJ2-1, with D uncertain. The CDR3 is 15 residues long. V lost 1 base to trimming and J lost 3 bases, with 10 bases between them. The germline V gene encodes CDR1 SEHNR and CDR2 FQNEAQ (reference sequence). CDR3: CASSLDSTGYNEQFF. The CDR3 DNA follows: TGTGCCAGCAGCTTAGACTCCACGGGCTACAATGAGCAGTTCTTC.

This clonotype occurred a few times. This rearrangement joins TRBV13 to TRBJ2-7, with D maybe TRBD1 (6 bases). CDR1 PRHDT and CDR2 FYEKMQ come from the germline V gene (reference sequence). The CDR3 consists of 15 residues. Trimming removed 3 bases from V and 1 base from J, with 13 bases in between. The CDR3, as DNA: TGTGCCAGCAGCTTGGACGGTGACAGGTCCTACGAGCAGTACTTC. Translation: CASSLDGDRSYEQYF.

This clonotype was detected a few times. This sequence joins TRBV29-1 and TRBJ2-2; weak D call: TRBD1 (6 bases). Germline lookup yields CDR1 SQVTM and CDR2 ANQGSEA. V gave up 4 bases and J gave up 0 bases, with 6 bases separating them. This CDR3 is built from 13 residues. CDR3: CSVGQANTGELFF. DNA for the CDR3: TGCAGCGTTGGACAGGCGAACACCGGGGAGCTGTTTTTT.

This clonotype came up a few times. CDR3 amino acids: CASSLGNGDYGYTF. For the CDR3, the DNA is TGTGCCAGCAGCTTGGGGAACGGTGACTATGGCTACACCTTC. The chain carries TRBV5-5 and TRBJ1-2; no clear D gene. The ends were cut back, 0 bases at V and 3 bases at J, with 9 bases in the middle. The CDR3 loop spans 14 amino acids. CDR1 is SGHKS and CDR2 is YYEKEE in the germline V gene (reference sequence).

In this sample, this clonotype turned up a few times. J is TRBJ2-2 and V is TRBV29-1, with 8 bases that match TRBD1. The CDR3 contains 14 residues. The germline CDR1 and CDR2 sequences are SQVTM and ANQGSEA. Trimming took 3 bases from V and 5 from J; bases not matched to a gene: 5. CDR3 protein: CSVEVTGVTGELFF. CDR3 coding DNA: TGCAGCGTTGAGGTGACAGGGGTAACCGGGGAGCTGTTTTTT.

A few counts support this clonotype. The chain has TRBV6-8 and TRBJ1-4; D is ambiguous. The ends were cut back, 9 bases at V and 7 bases at J, with 12 bases in the middle. Germline CDR1 is MNHGY and CDR2 is SAAAGT. The CDR3 covers 12 residues. DNA for the CDR3: TGTGCCAGTCGACATCAAGGTGAAAAACTGTTTTTT. Translating gives CASRHQGEKLFF.

This clonotype was counted many times. The gene calls are TRBV6-1 and TRBJ1-2; TRBD1 matches at 8 bases. CDR1 is MNHNS, CDR2 SASEGT, per germline. The CDR3 spans 19 residues. Trimming cost V 2 bases and J 6 bases; bases outside gene matches: 20. Here the CDR3 reads CASSEYRLDRALRRDGYTF. DNA of the CDR3: TGTGCCAGCAGTGAATACCGGCTGGACAGGGCGTTACGGAGGGATGGCTACACCTTC.

At least ten counts were recorded for this clonotype. The rearrangement links TRBV12-3 or TRBV12-4 to TRBJ1-5, with 7 positions matching TRBD1. There are 15 residues in the CDR3. V lost 6 bases and J lost 3; bases outside the gene matches: 8. The CDR3 sequence is CASSGGGTVNQPQHF. The CDR3 DNA reads TGTGCCAGCAGCGGGGGAGGGACAGTCAATCAGCCCCAGCATTTT.

The DNA for the CDR3 is TGTGCCATCAGTGAGAGGGGGGACAGGGCGACAGATACGCAGTATTTT. Protein: CAISERGDRATDTQYF. The rearrangement joins TRBV10-3 to TRBJ2-3; 9 nucleotides agree with TRBD1. The CDR3 extends over 16 amino acids. The junction had 6 bases not matched to a gene; V was cut back by 2 bases and J by 3 bases. Germline CDR1 reads ENHRY; CDR2 reads SYGVKD.

This clonotype appeared many times. V and J are TRBV28 and TRBJ1-4, with D uncertain. The CDR3 is 13 amino acids. V lost 5 bases, J lost 8 bases, and 12 bases lay in between. Germline CDR1 is MDHEN and CDR2 is SYDVKM. The CDR3, as DNA: TGTGCCAGCAGTGGCGGGAGTCTAGAAAAACTGTTTTTT. This sequence encodes CASSGGSLEKLFF. Full variable domain (remainder filled in from reference TRBV28 and TRBJ1-4): DVKVTQSSRYLVKRTGEKVFLECVQDMDHENMFWYRQDPGLGLRLIYFSYDVKMKEKGDIPEGYSVSREKKERFSLILESASTNQTSMYLCASSGGSLEKLFFGSGTQLSVL.

This clonotype was seen only a few times. A single base separates this from a much larger clone, so it may be a read error. The V call is TRBV7-2, the J call TRBJ1-6; 9 nucleotides agree with TRBD1. V gave up 3 bases and J gave up 10 bases; unmatched junction bases: 7. Per germline, CDR1 SGHTA and CDR2 FQGNSA. The CDR3 runs 15 residues. The CDR3 is CASSFQQGAVSPLHF. The CDR3 nucleotides read TGTGCCAGCAGCTTCCAACAGGGGGCGGTATCACCCCTCCACTTT.

This clonotype was counted at least ten times. This rearrangement joins TRBV7-9 to TRBJ2-2, with 7 bases fitting TRBD2. Germline assignment: CDR1 SEHNR and CDR2 FQNEAQ (reference sequence). V trimming: 4 bases; J trimming: 0 bases; junction bases outside the gene matches: 11. CDR3 length: 18 amino acids. The CDR3 region is CASSSYKGRATNTGELFF. The CDR3 DNA follows: TGTGCCAGCAGCTCCTACAAGGGGAGGGCTACGAACACCGGGGAGCTGTTTTTT.

This clonotype showed up just a few times. The rearrangement links TRBV11-2 to TRBJ1-4; tentative D call: TRBD1 (5 bases). Germline loops: CDR1 SGHAT, CDR2 FQNNGV. V gave up 7 bases and J gave up 6 bases, with 18 bases separating them. The CDR3 consists of 15 residues. The CDR3 spells CASTPGRVRDEKLFF. Written as DNA, the CDR3 is TGTGCCAGCACCCCCGGCAGGGTTAGGGATGAAAAACTGTTTTTT.

The rearrangement joins TRBV7-9 to TRBJ1-1; tentative D call: TRBD1 (6 bases). Germline CDR1 is SEHNR and CDR2 is FQNEAQ (reference sequence). The CDR3 consists of 14 residues. The V and J ends lost 5 bases and 1 base respectively, with 11 bases between them. CDR3 sequence (DNA): TGTGCCAGCAGCGAACGGACAGCGAACACTGAAGCTTTCTTT. It is translated as CASSERTANTEAFF.